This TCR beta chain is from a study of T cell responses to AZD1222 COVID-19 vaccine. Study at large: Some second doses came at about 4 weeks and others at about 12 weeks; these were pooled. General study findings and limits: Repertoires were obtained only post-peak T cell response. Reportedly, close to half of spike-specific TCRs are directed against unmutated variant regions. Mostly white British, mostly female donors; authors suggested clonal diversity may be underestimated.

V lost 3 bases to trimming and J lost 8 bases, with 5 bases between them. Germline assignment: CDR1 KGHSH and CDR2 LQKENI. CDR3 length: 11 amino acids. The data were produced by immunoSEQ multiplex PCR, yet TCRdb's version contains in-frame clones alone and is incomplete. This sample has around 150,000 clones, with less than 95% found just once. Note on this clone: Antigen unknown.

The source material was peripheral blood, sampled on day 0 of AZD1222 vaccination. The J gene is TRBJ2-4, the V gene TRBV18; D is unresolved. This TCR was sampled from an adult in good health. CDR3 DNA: TGTGCCAGCTCACCTGGGTACATTCAGTACTTC. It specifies CASSPGYIQYF.